This T cell receptor beta chain was identified in a study of CD8+CD57+ T cells in acquired aplastic anemia. CD8+CD57+ cell expansion had been shown by flow cytometry in patients chosen for sequencing. Trimming took 5 bases from V and 9 from J, leaving 22 bases between them. The CDR3 runs to 15 residues. CDR1 is SGHAT, CDR2 FQDESV, per germline (reference sequence). Findings and limits, study-wide: There were 25 to 35 CD8+ CDR3 sequences that occurred in both patients and controls.

Profiling of TCR beta VDJ combinations and CDR3 sequences used genomic DNA as template. TCRdb passed the reads through MiXCR, listing each CDR3 protein once. Of 200,000 to 300,000 distinct CDR3 sequences listed, 65% to 90% are singletons. Of note for this clonotype: Antigen specificity is unknown.

The TCR sequence derives from a human donor with aplastic anemia. Sequenced: sorted CD4+, CD8+, or CD8+CD57+ T cells (not recorded which) from PBMCs. The gene calls are TRBV11-1 and TRBJ2-5; a possible D gene is TRBD2 (5 bases). In nucleotides, the CDR3 is TGTGCCAGCAGCGGGTTAGAGGGCACAAATCAGCCCCAGTACTTC. Residues: CASSGLEGTNQPQYF.